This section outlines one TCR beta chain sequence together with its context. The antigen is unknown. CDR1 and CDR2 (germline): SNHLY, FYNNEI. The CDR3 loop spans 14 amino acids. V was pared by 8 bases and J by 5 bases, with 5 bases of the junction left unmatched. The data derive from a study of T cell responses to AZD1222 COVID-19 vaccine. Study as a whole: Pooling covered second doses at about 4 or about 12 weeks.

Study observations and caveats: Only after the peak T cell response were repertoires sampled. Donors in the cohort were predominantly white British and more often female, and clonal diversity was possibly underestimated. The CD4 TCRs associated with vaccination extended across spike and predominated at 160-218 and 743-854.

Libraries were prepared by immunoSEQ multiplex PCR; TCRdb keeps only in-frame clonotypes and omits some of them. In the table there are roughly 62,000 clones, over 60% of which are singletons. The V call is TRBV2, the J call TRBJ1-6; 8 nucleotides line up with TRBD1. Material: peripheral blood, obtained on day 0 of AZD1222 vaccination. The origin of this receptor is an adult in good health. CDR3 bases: TGTGCCAGCCAGGACAGGGTGAATAATTCACCCCTCCACTTT. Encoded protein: CASQDRVNNSPLHF.